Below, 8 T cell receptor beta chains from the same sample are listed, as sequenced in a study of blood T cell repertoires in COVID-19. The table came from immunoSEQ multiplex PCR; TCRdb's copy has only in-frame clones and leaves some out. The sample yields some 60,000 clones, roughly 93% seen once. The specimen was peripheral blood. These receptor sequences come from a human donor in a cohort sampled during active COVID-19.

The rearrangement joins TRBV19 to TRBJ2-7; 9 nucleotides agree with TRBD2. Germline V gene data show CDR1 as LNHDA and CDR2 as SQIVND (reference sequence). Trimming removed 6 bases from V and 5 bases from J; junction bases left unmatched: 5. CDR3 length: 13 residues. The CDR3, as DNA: TGTGCCAGTAGCGGCCTAGCGGGAAACGAGCAGTACTTC. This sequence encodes CASSGLAGNEQYF.

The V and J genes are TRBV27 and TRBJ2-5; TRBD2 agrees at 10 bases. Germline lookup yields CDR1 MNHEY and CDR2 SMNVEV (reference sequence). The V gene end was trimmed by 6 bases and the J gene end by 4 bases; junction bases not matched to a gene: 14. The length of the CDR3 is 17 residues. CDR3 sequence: CASRQEASGSYRETQYF. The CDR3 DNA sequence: TGTGCCAGCAGACAAGAGGCTAGCGGGAGCTATCGAGAGACCCAGTACTTC.

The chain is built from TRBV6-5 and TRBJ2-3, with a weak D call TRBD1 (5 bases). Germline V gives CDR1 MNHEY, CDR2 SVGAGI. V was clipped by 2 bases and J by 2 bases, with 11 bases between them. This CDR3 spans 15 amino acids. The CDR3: CASSYTRDLTDTQYF. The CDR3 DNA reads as TGTGCCAGCAGTTACACCAGGGATCTCACAGATACGCAGTATTTT.

The chain's CDR3 is CASSARDRGPYEQYF. CDR3 DNA sequence: TGTGCCAGCAGCGCCCGGGACAGGGGGCCTTACGAGCAGTACTTC. V usage is TRBV2 and J usage is TRBJ2-7, with 12 bases fitting TRBD1. Germline-derived CDR1 and CDR2 are SNHLY and FYNNEI. Trimming cost V 6 bases and J 4 bases; bases outside gene matches: 7. CDR3 length: 15 amino acids.

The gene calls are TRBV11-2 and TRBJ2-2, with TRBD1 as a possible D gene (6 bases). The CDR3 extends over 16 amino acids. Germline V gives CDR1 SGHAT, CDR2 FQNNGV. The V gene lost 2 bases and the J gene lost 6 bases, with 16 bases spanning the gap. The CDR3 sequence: CASSLSARGEAGELFF. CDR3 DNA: TGTGCCAGCAGCTTATCGGCCAGGGGTGAGGCCGGGGAGCTGTTTTTT.

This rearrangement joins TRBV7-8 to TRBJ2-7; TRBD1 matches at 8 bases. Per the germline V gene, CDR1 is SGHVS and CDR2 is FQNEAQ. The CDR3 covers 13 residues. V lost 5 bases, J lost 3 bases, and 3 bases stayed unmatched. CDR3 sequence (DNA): TGTGCCAGCAGCCGCACAGGGGGCTACGAGCAGTACTTC. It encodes CASSRTGGYEQYF. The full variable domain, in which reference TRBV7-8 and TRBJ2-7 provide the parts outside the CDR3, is GAGVSQSPRYKVAKRGQDVALRCDPISGHVSLFWYQQALGQGPEFLTYFQNEAQLDKSGLPSDRFFAERPEGSVSTLKIQRTQQEDSAVYLCASSRTGGYEQYFGPGTRLTVT.

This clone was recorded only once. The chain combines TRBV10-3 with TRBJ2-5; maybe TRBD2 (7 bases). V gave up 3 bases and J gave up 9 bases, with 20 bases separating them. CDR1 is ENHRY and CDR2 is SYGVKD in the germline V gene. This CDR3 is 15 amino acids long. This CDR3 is CAISDPAGSSGAQYF. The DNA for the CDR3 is TGTGCCATCAGTGACCCAGCGGGGAGCTCAGGGGCCCAGTACTTC.

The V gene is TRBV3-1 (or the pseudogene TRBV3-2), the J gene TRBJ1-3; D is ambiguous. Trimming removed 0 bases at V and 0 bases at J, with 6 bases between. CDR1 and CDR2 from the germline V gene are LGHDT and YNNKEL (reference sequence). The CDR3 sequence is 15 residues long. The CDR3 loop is CASSQDPRSGNTIYF. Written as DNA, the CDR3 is TGTGCCAGCAGCCAAGACCCCCGCTCTGGAAACACCATATATTTT.